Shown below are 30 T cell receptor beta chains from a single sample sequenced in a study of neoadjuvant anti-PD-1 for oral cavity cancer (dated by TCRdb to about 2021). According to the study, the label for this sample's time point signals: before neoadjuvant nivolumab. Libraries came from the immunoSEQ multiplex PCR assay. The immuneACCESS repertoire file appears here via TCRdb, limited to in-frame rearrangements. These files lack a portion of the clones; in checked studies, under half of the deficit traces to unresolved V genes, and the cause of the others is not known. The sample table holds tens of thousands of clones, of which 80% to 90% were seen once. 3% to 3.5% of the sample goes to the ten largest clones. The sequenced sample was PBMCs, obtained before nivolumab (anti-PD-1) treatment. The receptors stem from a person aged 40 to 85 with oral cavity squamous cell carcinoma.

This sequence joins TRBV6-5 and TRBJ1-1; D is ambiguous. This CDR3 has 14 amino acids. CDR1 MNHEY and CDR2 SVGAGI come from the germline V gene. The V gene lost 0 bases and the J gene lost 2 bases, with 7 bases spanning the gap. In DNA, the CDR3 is TGTGCCAGCAGTTACTCCCGGGGAAACACTGAAGCTTTCTTT. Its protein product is CASSYSRGNTEAFF.

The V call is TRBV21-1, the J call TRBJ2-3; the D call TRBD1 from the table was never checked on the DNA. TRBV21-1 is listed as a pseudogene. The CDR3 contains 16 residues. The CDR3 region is CASSPHGDRLTDTQYF. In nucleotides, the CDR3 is TGTGCCAGCAGCCCACACGGCGACAGGTTAACAGATACGCAGTATTTT.

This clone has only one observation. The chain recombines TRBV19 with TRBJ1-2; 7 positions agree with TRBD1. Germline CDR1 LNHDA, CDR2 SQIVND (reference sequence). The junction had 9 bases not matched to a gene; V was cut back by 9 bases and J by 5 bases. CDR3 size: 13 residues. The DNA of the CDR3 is TGTGCCAGCAAACTTGGGACAGATTATGGCTACACCTTC. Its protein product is CASKLGTDYGYTF.

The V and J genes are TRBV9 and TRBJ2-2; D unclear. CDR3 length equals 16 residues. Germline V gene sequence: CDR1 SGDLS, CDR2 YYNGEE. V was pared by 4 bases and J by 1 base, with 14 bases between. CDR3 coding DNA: TGTGCCAGCAGCCCCCACCCCCACGGGAACACCGGGGAGCTGTTTTTT. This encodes CASSPHPHGNTGELFF.

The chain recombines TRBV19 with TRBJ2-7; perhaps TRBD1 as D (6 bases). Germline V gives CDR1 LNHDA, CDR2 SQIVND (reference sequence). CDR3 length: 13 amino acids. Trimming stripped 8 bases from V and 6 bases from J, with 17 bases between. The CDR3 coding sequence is TGTGCCAGTCAGATAACAGGGTCGGGCGAGCAGTACTTC. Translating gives CASQITGSGEQYF.

The CDR3 DNA is TGTGCCACCAGCAGAGGGGGACAGGGGGGACGGCAGCCCCAGCATTTT. This encodes CATSRGGQGGRQPQHF. The V and J genes are TRBV15 and TRBJ1-5; 11 bases are a match to TRBD1. V lost 1 base to trimming and J lost 7 bases; unmatched junction nucleotides: 6. From germline, CDR1 is LNHNV and CDR2 YYDKDF (reference sequence). The CDR3 spans 16 residues.

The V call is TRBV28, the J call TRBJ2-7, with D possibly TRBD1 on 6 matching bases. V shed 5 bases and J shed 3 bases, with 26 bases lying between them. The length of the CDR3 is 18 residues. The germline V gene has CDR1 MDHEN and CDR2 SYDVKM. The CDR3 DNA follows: TGTGCCAGCAGTGGGGACAAGCACTGGACAACATGGGACTACGAGCAGTACTTC. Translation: CASSGDKHWTTWDYEQYF.

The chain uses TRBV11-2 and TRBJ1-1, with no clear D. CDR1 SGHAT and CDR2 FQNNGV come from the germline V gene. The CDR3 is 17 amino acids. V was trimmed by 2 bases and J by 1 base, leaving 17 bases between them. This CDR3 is CASSLMGFGQENTEAFF. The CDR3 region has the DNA TGTGCCAGCAGCTTAATGGGGTTTGGGCAGGAGAACACTGAAGCTTTCTTT.

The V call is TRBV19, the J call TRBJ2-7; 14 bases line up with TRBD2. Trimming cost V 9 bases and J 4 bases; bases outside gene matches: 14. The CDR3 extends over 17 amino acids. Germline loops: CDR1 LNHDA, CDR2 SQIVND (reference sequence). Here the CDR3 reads CASQKGLAGEVAYEQYF. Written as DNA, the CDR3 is TGTGCCAGCCAAAAGGGACTAGCGGGAGAGGTGGCGTACGAGCAGTACTTC.

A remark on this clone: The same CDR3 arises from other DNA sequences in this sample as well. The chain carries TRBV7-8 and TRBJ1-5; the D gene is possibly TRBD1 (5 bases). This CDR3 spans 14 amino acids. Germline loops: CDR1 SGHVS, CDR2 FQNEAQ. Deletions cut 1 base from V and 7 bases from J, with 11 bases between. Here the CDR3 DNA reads TGTGCCAGCAGCTTAGGGGGGTATAACCAGCCCCAGCATTTT. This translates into CASSLGGYNQPQHF.

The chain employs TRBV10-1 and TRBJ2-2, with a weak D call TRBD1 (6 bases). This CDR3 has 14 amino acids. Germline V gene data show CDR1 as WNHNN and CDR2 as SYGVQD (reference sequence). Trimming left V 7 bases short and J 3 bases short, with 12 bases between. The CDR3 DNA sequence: TGCGCCAGCAACCTGACAGGTTACACCGGGGAGCTGTTTTTT. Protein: CASNLTGYTGELFF.

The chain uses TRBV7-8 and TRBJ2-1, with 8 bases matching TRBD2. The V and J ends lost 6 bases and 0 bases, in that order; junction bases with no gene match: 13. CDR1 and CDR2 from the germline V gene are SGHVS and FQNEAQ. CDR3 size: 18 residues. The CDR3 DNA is TGTGCCAGCAGACCACGAGGCTCGCGGGGGGTCTCCTACAATGAGCAGTTCTTC. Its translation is CASRPRGSRGVSYNEQFF.

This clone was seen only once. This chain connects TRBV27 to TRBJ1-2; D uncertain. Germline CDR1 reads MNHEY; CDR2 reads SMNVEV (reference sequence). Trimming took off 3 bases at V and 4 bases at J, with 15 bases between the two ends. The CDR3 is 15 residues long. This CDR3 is CASSFPTGFVYGYTF. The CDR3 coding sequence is TGTGCCAGCAGTTTCCCCACGGGGTTTGTCTATGGCTACACCTTC.

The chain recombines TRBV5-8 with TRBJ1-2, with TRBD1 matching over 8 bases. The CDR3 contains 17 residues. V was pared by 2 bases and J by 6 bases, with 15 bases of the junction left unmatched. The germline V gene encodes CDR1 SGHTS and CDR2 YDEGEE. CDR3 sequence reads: CASSLPGQGLGLDGYTF. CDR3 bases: TGTGCCAGCAGCTTACCCGGACAGGGCCTTGGGTTGGATGGCTACACCTTC. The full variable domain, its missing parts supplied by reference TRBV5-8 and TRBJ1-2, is EAGVTQSPTHLIKTRGQQATLRCSPISGHTSVYWYQQALGLGLQFLLWYDEGEERNRGNFPPRFSGRQFPNYSSELNVNALELEDSALYLCASSLPGQGLGLDGYTFGSGTRLTVV.

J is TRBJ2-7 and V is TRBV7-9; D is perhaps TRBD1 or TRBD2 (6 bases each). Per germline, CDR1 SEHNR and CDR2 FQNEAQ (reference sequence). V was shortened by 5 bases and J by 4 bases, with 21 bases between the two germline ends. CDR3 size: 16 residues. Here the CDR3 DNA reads TGTGCCAGCAGCAGCCAAATAAGGGGGGCGGATTACGAGCAGTACTTC. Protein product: CASSSQIRGADYEQYF.

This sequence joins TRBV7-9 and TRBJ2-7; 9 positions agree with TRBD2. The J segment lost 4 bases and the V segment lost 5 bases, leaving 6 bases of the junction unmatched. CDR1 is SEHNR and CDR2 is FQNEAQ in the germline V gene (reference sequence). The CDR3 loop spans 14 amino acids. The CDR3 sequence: CASSRRTSEYEQYF. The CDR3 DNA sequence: TGTGCCAGCAGCCGACGGACTAGCGAATACGAGCAGTACTTC. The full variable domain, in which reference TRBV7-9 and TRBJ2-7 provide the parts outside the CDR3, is DTGVSQNPRHKITKRGQNVTFRCDPISEHNRLYWYRQTLGQGPEFLTYFQNEAQLEKSRLLSDRFSAERPKGSFSTLEIQRTEQGDSAMYLCASSRRTSEYEQYFGPGTRLTVT.

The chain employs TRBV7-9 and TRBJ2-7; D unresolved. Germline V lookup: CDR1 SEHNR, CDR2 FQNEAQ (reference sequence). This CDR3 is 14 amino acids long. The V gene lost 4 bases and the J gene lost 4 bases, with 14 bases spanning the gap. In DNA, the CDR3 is TGTGCCAGCAGCTCCCTCGCGATGTCGTACGAGCAGTACTTC. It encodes CASSSLAMSYEQYF.

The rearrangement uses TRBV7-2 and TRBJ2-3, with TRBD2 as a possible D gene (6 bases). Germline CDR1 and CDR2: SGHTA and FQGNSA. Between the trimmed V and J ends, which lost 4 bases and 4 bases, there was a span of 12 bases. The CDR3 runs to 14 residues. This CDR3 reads CASSSSVFADTQYF. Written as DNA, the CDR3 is TGTGCCAGCAGCTCTAGCGTTTTCGCAGATACGCAGTATTTT.

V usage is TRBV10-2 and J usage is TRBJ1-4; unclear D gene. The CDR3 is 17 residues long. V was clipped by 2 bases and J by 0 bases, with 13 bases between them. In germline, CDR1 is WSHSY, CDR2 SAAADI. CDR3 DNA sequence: TGCGCCAGCAGTGAGGGTAGGAGACCTGCAACTAATGAAAAACTGTTTTTT. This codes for CASSEGRRPATNEKLFF.

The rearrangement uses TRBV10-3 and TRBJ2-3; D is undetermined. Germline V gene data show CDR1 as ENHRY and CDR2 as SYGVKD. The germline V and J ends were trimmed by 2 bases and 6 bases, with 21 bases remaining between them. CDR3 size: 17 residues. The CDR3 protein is CAISELTLVHPQDTQYF. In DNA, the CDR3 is TGTGCCATCAGTGAGCTCACTCTAGTCCACCCCCAGGATACGCAGTATTTT.

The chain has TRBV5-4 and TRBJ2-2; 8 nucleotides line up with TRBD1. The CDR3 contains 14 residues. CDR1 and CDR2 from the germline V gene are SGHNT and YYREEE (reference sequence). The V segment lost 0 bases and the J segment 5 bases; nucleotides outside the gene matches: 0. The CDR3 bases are TGTGCCAGCAGCTTGGGGACAGGGACCGGGGAGCTGTTTTTT. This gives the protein CASSLGTGTGELFF.

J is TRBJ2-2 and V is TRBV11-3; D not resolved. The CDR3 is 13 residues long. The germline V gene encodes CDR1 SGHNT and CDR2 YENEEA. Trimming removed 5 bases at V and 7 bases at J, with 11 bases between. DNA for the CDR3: TGTGCCAGCAGCCCGACGGAGCGCGGGGAGCTGTTTTTT. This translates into CASSPTERGELFF.

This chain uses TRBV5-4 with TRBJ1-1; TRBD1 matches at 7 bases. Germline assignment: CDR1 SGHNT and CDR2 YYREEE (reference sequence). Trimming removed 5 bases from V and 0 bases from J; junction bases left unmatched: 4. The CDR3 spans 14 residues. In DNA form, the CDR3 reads TGTGCCAGCAGTCGGGGACAGCTGAACACTGAAGCTTTCTTT. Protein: CASSRGQLNTEAFF.

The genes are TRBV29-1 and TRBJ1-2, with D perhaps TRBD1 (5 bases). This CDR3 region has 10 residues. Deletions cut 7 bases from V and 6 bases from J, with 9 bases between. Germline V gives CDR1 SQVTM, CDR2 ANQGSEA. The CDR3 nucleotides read TGCAGCGGGGGGGTAGATGGCTACACCTTC. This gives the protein CSGGVDGYTF.

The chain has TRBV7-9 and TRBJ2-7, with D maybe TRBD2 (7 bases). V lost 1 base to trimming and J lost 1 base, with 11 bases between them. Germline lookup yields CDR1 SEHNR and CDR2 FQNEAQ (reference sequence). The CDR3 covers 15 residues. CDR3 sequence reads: CASSLEGGLSYEQYF. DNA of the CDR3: TGTGCCAGCAGCTTAGAGGGGGGACTATCCTACGAGCAGTACTTC.

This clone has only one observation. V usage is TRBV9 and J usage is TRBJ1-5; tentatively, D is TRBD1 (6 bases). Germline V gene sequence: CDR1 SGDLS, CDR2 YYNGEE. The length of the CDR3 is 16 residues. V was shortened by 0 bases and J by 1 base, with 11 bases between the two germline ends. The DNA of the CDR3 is TGTGCCAGCAGCGTAGGGGAAGGGGGGAGCAATCAGCCCCAGCATTTT. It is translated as CASSVGEGGSNQPQHF.

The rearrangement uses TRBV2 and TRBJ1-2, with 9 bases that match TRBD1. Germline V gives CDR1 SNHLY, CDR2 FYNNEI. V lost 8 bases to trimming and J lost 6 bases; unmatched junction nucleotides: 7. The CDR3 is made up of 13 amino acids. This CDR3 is CASRDREKNGYTF. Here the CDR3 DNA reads TGTGCCAGCCGGGACAGGGAGAAAAATGGCTACACCTTC.

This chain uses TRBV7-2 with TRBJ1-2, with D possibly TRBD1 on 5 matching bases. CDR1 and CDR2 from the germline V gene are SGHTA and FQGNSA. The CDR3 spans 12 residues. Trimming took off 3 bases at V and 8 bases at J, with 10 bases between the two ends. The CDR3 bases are TGTGCCAGCAGCTTTTCAGGGTACGGCTACACCTTC. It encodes CASSFSGYGYTF. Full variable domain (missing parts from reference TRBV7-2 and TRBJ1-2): GAGVSQSPSNKVTEKGKDVELRCDPISGHTALYWYRQSLGQGLEFLIYFQGNSAPDKSGLPSDRFSAERTGGSVSTLTIQRTQQEDSAVYLCASSFSGYGYTFGSGTRLTVV.

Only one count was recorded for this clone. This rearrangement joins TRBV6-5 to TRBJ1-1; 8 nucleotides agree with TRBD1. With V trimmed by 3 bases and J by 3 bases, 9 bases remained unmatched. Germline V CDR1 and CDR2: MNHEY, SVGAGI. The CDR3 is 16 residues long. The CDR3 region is CASSYNRGVLYTEAFF. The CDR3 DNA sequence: TGTGCCAGCAGTTATAACAGGGGGGTCCTATACACTGAAGCTTTCTTT.

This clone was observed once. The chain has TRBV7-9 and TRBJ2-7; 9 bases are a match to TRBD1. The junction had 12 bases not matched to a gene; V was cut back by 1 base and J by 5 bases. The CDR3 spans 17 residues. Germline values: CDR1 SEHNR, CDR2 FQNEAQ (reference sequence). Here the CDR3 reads CASSLGGRGQGPHEQYF. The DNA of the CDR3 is TGTGCCAGCAGCTTAGGGGGACGGGGACAGGGCCCCCACGAGCAGTACTTC.